This T cell receptor (beta chain) is from a study of lymphopenia after photon versus proton radiotherapy. Study findings and constraints: After the lymphocyte nadir, photon-treated repertoires showed oligoclonal expansion, especially of CD8+ Temra cells. Only patients who died were analyzed for survival; proton advantage is unproven. Post-nadir TCR diversity decline inversely tracked overall survival among those who died. Relative stability marked proton patients; photon patients lost diversity and naive cells.

For this clone: Its antigen is not identified.

CDR1 and CDR2 (germline): SGDLS, YYNGEE. The CDR3 runs 15 residues. Trimming took 2 bases from V and 5 from J; bases not matched to a gene: 6. The method was immunoSEQ multiplex PCR; TCRdb's version includes in-frame clones alone and lacks a portion of them. Of fewer than 70,000 clones in the sample, around 87% were seen once. This chain links TRBV9 with TRBJ2-3; 9 nucleotides match TRBD1. The specimen was peripheral blood, collected from a patient treated with proton-based radiotherapy. The receptor comes from a man at least 80 years old with esophageal cancer. The CDR3 coding sequence is TGTGCCAGCAGCGTCTCTACAGGGGGCAAAGATACGCAGTATTTT. Translated, it gives CASSVSTGGKDTQYF.